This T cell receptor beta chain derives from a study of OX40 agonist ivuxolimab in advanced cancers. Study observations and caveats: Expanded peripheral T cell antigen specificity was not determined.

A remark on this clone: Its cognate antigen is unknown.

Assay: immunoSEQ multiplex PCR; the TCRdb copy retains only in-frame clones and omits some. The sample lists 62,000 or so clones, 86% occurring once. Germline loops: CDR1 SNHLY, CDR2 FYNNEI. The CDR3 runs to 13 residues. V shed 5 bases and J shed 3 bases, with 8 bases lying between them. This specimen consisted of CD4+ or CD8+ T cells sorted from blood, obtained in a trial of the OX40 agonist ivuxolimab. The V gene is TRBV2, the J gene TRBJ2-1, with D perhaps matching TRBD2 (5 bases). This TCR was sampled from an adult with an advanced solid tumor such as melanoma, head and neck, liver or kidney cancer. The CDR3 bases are TGTGCCAGCAGTATCGGACTCTACAATGAGCAGTTCTTC. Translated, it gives CASSIGLYNEQFF. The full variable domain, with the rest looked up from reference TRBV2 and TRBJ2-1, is EPEVTQTPSHQVTQMGQEVILRCVPISNHLYFYWYRQILGQKVEFLVSFYNNEISEKSEIFDDQFSVERPDGSNFTLKIRSTKLEDSAMYFCASSIGLYNEQFFGPGTRLTVL.